The 26 T cell receptor beta chains presented below share a single source sample, sequenced in a study of T-cell memory formation after mild COVID-19. TCRdb redid the calling of the 5' RACE reads with MiXCR, one entry per CDR3 protein. The sample carries about 140,000 distinct CDR3 sequences, 19% recorded once. The sample taken for sequencing was PBMCs or a T cell subset sorted from them (not recorded which). The receptors originated from an adult woman who had mild COVID-19 (a few samples of this study predate the infection). Cell type and time point are not known.

J is TRBJ2-1 and V is TRBV5-4; D might be TRBD1 (5 bases). The CDR3 is 15 residues long. Looked up from germline, CDR1 is SGHNT and CDR2 is YYREEE (reference sequence). Trimming left V 4 bases short and J 0 bases short, with 11 bases between. Here the CDR3 DNA reads TGTGCCAGCAGCCTATCGACAGACTCCTACAATGAGCAGTTCTTC. Residues: CASSLSTDSYNEQFF.

This clonotype was counted a few times. The chain joins TRBV18 to TRBJ2-5; D gene ambiguous. The CDR3 is 12 residues long. Germline V CDR1 and CDR2: KGHSH, LQKENI. V was trimmed by 5 bases and J by 4 bases, leaving 8 bases between them. In DNA form, the CDR3 reads TGTGCCAGCTCAGGCGGTTTAGAGACCCAGTACTTC. Translation: CASSGGLETQYF.

This clonotype has more than one count but fewer than ten. V is TRBV7-2 and J is TRBJ2-5; TRBD2 matches at 9 bases. Per the germline V gene, CDR1 is SGHTA and CDR2 is FQGNSA. Trimming at V came to 5 bases and at J to 5 bases, leaving 6 bases not matched to a gene. The CDR3 consists of 14 residues. This chain's CDR3 is CASSLSGSGETQYF. CDR3 DNA: TGTGCCAGCAGCCTTAGCGGGAGTGGGGAGACCCAGTACTTC.

This rearrangement joins TRBV7-9 to TRBJ2-2; D might be TRBD1 (5 bases). Trimming removed 3 bases from V and 6 bases from J, with 8 bases in between. The germline CDR1 and CDR2 sequences are SEHNR and FQNEAQ (reference sequence). The CDR3 is 13 residues long. The CDR3: CASSLIGAGELFF. The CDR3 DNA reads as TGTGCCAGCAGCTTGATAGGGGCCGGGGAGCTGTTTTTT.

V is TRBV12-3 or TRBV12-4 and J is TRBJ2-1, with 8 bases identical to TRBD2. The CDR3 covers 14 residues. V trimming: 3 bases; J trimming: 2 bases; junction bases outside the gene matches: 0. The CDR3 DNA follows: TGTGCCAGCAGTTTCGGGGGGGCCTACAATGAGCAGTTCTTC. Translating gives CASSFGGAYNEQFF.

This clonotype was observed a few times. The V gene is TRBV20-1, the J gene TRBJ1-5; D is undetermined. This CDR3 has 18 amino acids. V was pared by 2 bases and J by 5 bases, with 25 bases between. In germline, CDR1 is DFQATT, CDR2 SNEGSKA (reference sequence). Written as DNA, the CDR3 is TGCAGTGCTAGATCCCCCGGTGTAAATTTGGCAAATGATCAGCCCCAGCATTTT. This sequence encodes CSARSPGVNLANDQPQHF.

This clonotype turned up a few times. The chain links TRBV14 to TRBJ2-3; D gene ambiguous. Germline lookup yields CDR1 SGHDN and CDR2 FVKESK. The CDR3 runs to 13 residues. The V and J ends lost 2 bases and 4 bases respectively, with 7 bases between them. The CDR3 sequence: CASSQLGPDTQYF. As DNA, the CDR3 is TGTGCCAGCAGCCAACTAGGGCCAGATACGCAGTATTTT. Full variable domain (missing parts from reference TRBV14 and TRBJ2-3): EAGVTQFPSHSVIEKGQTVTLRCDPISGHDNLYWYRRVMGKEIKFLLHFVKESKQDESGMPNNRFLAERTGGTYSTLKVQPAELEDSGVYFCASSQLGPDTQYFGPGTRLTVL.

The V call is TRBV12-3 or TRBV12-4, the J call TRBJ2-1, with a possible D match to TRBD1 (5 bases). CDR3 size: 14 residues. The ends were cut back, 1 base at V and 4 bases at J, with 8 bases in the middle. Written as DNA, the CDR3 is TGTGCCAGCAGTTTAGGCAGGGCATACAATGAGCAGTTCTTC. Amino acids: CASSLGRAYNEQFF.

This clonotype came up a few times. V gene TRBV10-2 combines with J gene TRBJ2-5, with D perhaps TRBD1 or TRBD2 (5 bases each). The CDR3 spans 15 residues. V lost 3 bases to trimming and J lost 2 bases, with 13 bases between them. Germline V gene sequence: CDR1 WSHSY, CDR2 SAAADI. CDR3 sequence: CASSETGTAQETQYF. CDR3 sequence (DNA): TGCGCCAGCAGTGAAACGGGGACGGCACAAGAGACCCAGTACTTC.

This clonotype came up a few times. V and J are TRBV7-2 and TRBJ1-2; no firm D call. CDR1 and CDR2 from the germline V gene are SGHTA and FQGNSA. V was shortened by 5 bases and J by 8 bases, with 21 bases between the two germline ends. The CDR3 sequence is 15 residues long. CDR3 DNA sequence: TGTGCCAGCAGCCCATACTATGAGGGCACCGGGGGCTACACCTTC. Its translation: CASSPYYEGTGGYTF.

This clonotype was counted only a few times. CDR3 amino acids: CASSPHVDRGGETQYF. The CDR3 region has the DNA TGTGCCAGCAGCCCACATGTGGACAGGGGAGGAGAGACCCAGTACTTC. The chain employs TRBV5-5 and TRBJ2-5, with 9 bases matching TRBD1. CDR1 and CDR2 (germline): SGHKS, YYEKEE (reference sequence). With V trimmed by 4 bases and J by 4 bases, 11 bases remained unmatched. The CDR3 totals 16 residues.

This clonotype was seen only a few times. The rearrangement uses TRBV7-3 and TRBJ2-1, with 8 bases fitting TRBD2. The CDR3 sequence is 15 residues long. From germline, CDR1 is SGHTA and CDR2 FQGTGA. Losses at the gene ends were 5 bases for V and 5 bases for J; bases not matched to a gene: 8. The DNA of the CDR3 is TGTGCCAGCAGCCGTGGGAGCGGGAGTCACAATGAGCAGTTCTTC. Translating gives CASSRGSGSHNEQFF.

This clonotype was observed a handful of times. The chain uses TRBV4-2 and TRBJ2-2; TRBD1 matches at 7 bases. Germline V gene data show CDR1 as LGHNA and CDR2 as YNFKEQ. The J segment lost 0 bases and the V segment lost 8 bases, leaving 6 bases of the junction unmatched. The CDR3 sequence is 15 residues long. CDR3 amino acids: CASRSGTANTGELFF. CDR3 bases: TGTGCCAGCCGATCCGGGACAGCGAACACCGGGGAGCTGTTTTTT.

The V gene is TRBV7-3, the J gene TRBJ2-1; either TRBD1 or TRBD2 may fit D (6 bases each). From germline, CDR1 is SGHTA and CDR2 FQGTGA. The CDR3 loop spans 16 amino acids. V lost 1 base, J lost 3 bases, and 13 bases lay in between. CDR3 sequence (DNA): TGTGCCAGCAGCTTAAGTTCGGGGGCTGGCTACAATGAGCAGTTCTTC. This encodes CASSLSSGAGYNEQFF.

This clonotype has just a few counts. The CDR3 DNA reads as TGTGCCAGTACCATCTACAATGAGCAGTTCTTC. It yields the protein CASTIYNEQFF. The rearrangement uses TRBV27 and TRBJ2-1; D remains unclear. Germline CDR1 and CDR2: MNHEY and SMNVEV (reference sequence). The CDR3 runs to 11 residues. V lost 9 bases to trimming and J lost 3 bases, with 6 bases between them.

The genes are TRBV5-1 and TRBJ2-4; 7 bases fit TRBD1. Trimming at V came to 4 bases and at J to 6 bases, leaving 7 bases not matched to a gene. The CDR3 sequence is 14 residues long. The germline CDR1 and CDR2 sequences are SGHRS and YFSETQ. The DNA for the CDR3 is TGCGCCAGCAGCAGAAGGACAGGTGGAAACATTCAGTACTTC. Translated, it gives CASSRRTGGNIQYF. Full variable domain (rest looked up from reference TRBV5-1 and TRBJ2-4): KAGVTQTPRYLIKTRGQQVTLSCSPISGHRSVSWYQQTPGQGLQFLFEYFSETQRNKGNFPGRFSGRQFSNSRSEMNVSTLELGDSALYLCASSRRTGGNIQYFGAGTRLSVL.

This sequence joins TRBV5-1 and TRBJ1-1; perhaps TRBD1 as D (5 bases). This CDR3 comprises 14 residues. The V end was cut by 0 bases, the J end by 4 bases, with 10 bases between. Germline loops: CDR1 SGHRS, CDR2 YFSETQ. The CDR3 DNA is TGCGCCAGCAGCTTGGTCCGGGGCACCACTGAAGCTTTCTTT. It encodes CASSLVRGTTEAFF.

This clonotype has just a few counts. CDR3 sequence: CASSSSHGGGGYEQYF. The DNA of the CDR3 is TGCGCCAGCAGCTCCTCTCACGGCGGGGGGGGTTACGAGCAGTACTTC. The chain couples TRBV5-1 to TRBJ2-7; 9 bases fit TRBD2. Germline V CDR1 and CDR2: SGHRS, YFSETQ. CDR3 size: 16 residues. V lost 3 bases to trimming and J lost 4 bases; unmatched junction nucleotides: 11.

The rearrangement uses TRBV15 and TRBJ1-2; 12 bases are shared with TRBD1. The germline V gene encodes CDR1 LNHNV and CDR2 YYDKDF (reference sequence). The CDR3 length is 14 residues. V shed 6 bases, J shed 8 bases, and the junction held 7 bases outside the gene matches. The CDR3 DNA is TGTGCCACCAGTCCGGGACAGGGGGCAGGGGGCTACACCTTC. Residues: CATSPGQGAGGYTF.

Only a few counts were recorded for this clonotype. The chain uses TRBV6-5 and TRBJ1-6; D ambiguous. The CDR3 has 13 residues. Per the germline V gene, CDR1 is MNHEY and CDR2 is SVGAGI. Trimming left V 9 bases short and J 6 bases short, with 12 bases between. CDR3 nucleotides: TGTGCCAGTCAACGGGTCGGTAATTCACCCCTCCACTTT. Its translation: CASQRVGNSPLHF.

This rearrangement joins TRBV20-1 to TRBJ2-7, with 8 bases that match TRBD1. The germline CDR1 and CDR2 sequences are DFQATT and SNEGSKA (reference sequence). The ends lost 1 base at V and 6 bases at J; junction bases unmatched: 11. This CDR3 comprises 15 residues. This CDR3 reads CSARGGQDRAAEQYF. The CDR3, as DNA: TGCAGTGCTAGAGGCGGCCAGGACAGGGCGGCCGAGCAGTACTTC.

This clonotype was counted a few times. The chain couples TRBV12-3 or TRBV12-4 to TRBJ2-1, with no clear D. V lost 5 bases and J 4 bases, leaving 15 bases between the germline ends. This CDR3 comprises 15 residues. This chain's CDR3 is CASSALIGRYNEQFF. CDR3 bases: TGTGCCAGCAGTGCCCTTATTGGGCGGTACAATGAGCAGTTCTTC.

This chain connects TRBV25-1 to TRBJ1-2, with TRBD1 identical over 7 bases. Trimming at V came to 5 bases and at J to 2 bases, leaving 8 bases not matched to a gene. There are 15 residues in the CDR3. Germline CDR1 is MGHDK and CDR2 is SYGVNS. CDR3 sequence: CASSPLPTGNYGYTF. The CDR3 region has the DNA TGTGCCAGCAGTCCGCTCCCGACAGGGAACTATGGCTACACCTTC.

This clonotype has only a few counts. This chain joins TRBV6-1 and TRBJ1-6; D is uncertain. V was clipped by 3 bases and J by 10 bases, with 16 bases between them. The germline V gene has CDR1 MNHNS and CDR2 SASEGT. This CDR3 region has 15 residues. This chain's CDR3 is CASSELRASGSPLHF. The CDR3 DNA follows: TGTGCCAGCAGTGAGCTCCGGGCCTCGGGATCACCCCTCCACTTT.

The chain links TRBV7-2 to TRBJ2-7; no firm D call. The CDR3 consists of 14 residues. Germline CDR1 SGHTA, CDR2 FQGNSA. V was pared by 1 base and J by 0 bases, with 7 bases between. The CDR3, as DNA: TGTGCCAGCAGCTTAGAGGGCCACTCCTACGAGCAGTACTTC. Amino acid sequence: CASSLEGHSYEQYF.

The rearrangement uses TRBV29-1 and TRBJ2-7; the match to TRBD1 covers 11 bases. The CDR3 consists of 14 residues. V was clipped by 7 bases and J by 6 bases; unmatched bases: 11. CDR1 SQVTM and CDR2 ANQGSEA come from the germline V gene. The CDR3 DNA reads TGCAGCGCCGGCAGGGGACAGGGGGATGGCGAGCAGTACTTC. Translated: CSAGRGQGDGEQYF.